This T cell receptor (beta chain) was sequenced for a study of cytomegalovirus exposure and HLA in healthy donors. The donors were in the approximately 120-subject validation cohort; that cohort was separate from the roughly 700-subject first cohort. Profiling relied on immunoSEQ multiplex PCR, and the TCRdb table lists in-frame clones only, not all of them. In the table there are over 200,000 clones, around 90% of which are singletons. The CDR3 runs to 15 residues. V was pared by 4 bases and J by 7 bases, with 11 bases of the junction left unmatched. CDR1 is SGHVS and CDR2 is FQNEAQ in the germline V gene.

Sequencing was done on a sample of PBMCs. V usage is TRBV7-8 and J usage is TRBJ2-7, with 9 bases fitting TRBD1. The sequence was collected from a woman under 30 in good health and CMV-seronegative. The CDR3 region has the DNA TGTGCCAGCAGCTACCGGGACAGGGAGCGTGTAGAGCAGTACTTC. Its protein product is CASSYRDRERVEQYF.